The clone carrying this TCR beta chain was picked up a small number of times. Its antigen is not identified. Each CDR3 protein gets one entry after TCRdb re-called the 5' RACE reads with MiXCR. Seen here are around 450,000 distinct CDR3 sequences, 25% to 30% observed once, and the top ten hold 0.89%. This specimen comes from a study of CD8 T cells in ankylosing spondylitis. Points from the study as a whole: Seemingly characteristic of ankylosing spondylitis blood was a TCR beta motif consisting of about 8 highly homologous variants.

Germline CDR1 SGHDT, CDR2 YYEEEE. This CDR3 has 16 residues. J lost 6 bases, V lost 0 bases, and 9 bases had no gene match. The sequencing input was blood, either unsorted or a sorted T cell fraction (not recorded which). This TCR was sampled from a male donor with ankylosing spondylitis. This chain links TRBV5-6 with TRBJ2-1, with 7 bases fitting TRBD2. CDR3 loop: CASSLVGAGPFNEQFF. The CDR3 DNA sequence: TGTGCCAGCAGCTTGGTCGGAGCGGGACCCTTCAATGAGCAGTTCTTC.